The 17 T cell receptor beta chains in this list originate from one sample, sequenced in a study of T-cell memory formation after mild COVID-19. TCRdb analysed the 5' RACE reads with MiXCR anew, one entry per CDR3 protein. This table holds about half a million distinct CDR3 sequences, about 20% found once. The specimen sequenced was PBMCs or a T cell subset sorted from them (not recorded which). These receptors all come from an adult woman who had mild COVID-19 (a few samples of this study predate the infection). Cell type and time point are not known.

A few counts support this clonotype. The V gene is TRBV7-9, the J gene TRBJ1-1; weak D call: TRBD1 (5 bases). This CDR3 has 16 residues. The germline CDR1 and CDR2 sequences are SEHNR and FQNEAQ (reference sequence). V was cut by 5 bases and J by 1 base, with 17 bases left in between. The CDR3 DNA follows: TGTGCCAGCAGCCCTCGCTGGGGACCTAGGAACACTGAAGCTTTCTTT. It translates to CASSPRWGPRNTEAFF.

The chain joins TRBV7-6 to TRBJ2-1; 10 bases are shared with TRBD2. The CDR3 runs 15 residues. The junction had 4 bases not matched to a gene; V was cut back by 0 bases and J by 8 bases. From germline, CDR1 is SGHVS and CDR2 FNYEAQ. The chain's CDR3 is CASSLASGGLDEQFF. The CDR3 nucleotides are TGTGCCAGCAGCTTAGCTAGCGGGGGGTTAGATGAGCAGTTCTTC.

CDR3 amino acids: CASSYNSRTDTQYF. In nucleotides, the CDR3 is TGTGCCAGCAGTTATAACAGCCGCACAGATACGCAGTATTTT. This chain uses TRBV12-3 or TRBV12-4 with TRBJ2-3; D uncertain. The CDR3 is 14 amino acids. The V gene lost 4 bases and the J gene lost 1 base, with 9 bases spanning the gap.

The chain is built from TRBV20-1 and TRBJ2-3, with 9 bases fitting TRBD1. CDR3 length: 16 amino acids. CDR1 and CDR2 (germline): DFQATT, SNEGSKA (reference sequence). After removal of 6 bases from V and 1 base from J, the junction contained 11 bases not matched to a gene. The CDR3 DNA reads as TGCAGTGCCCAAGACCCACAGGGGGCTGGCACAGATACGCAGTATTTT. It encodes CSAQDPQGAGTDTQYF.

V usage is TRBV7-2 and J usage is TRBJ2-7; TRBD1 matches at 10 bases. The germline gives CDR1 SGHTA, CDR2 FQGNSA. The CDR3 is made up of 14 amino acids. V shed 4 bases, J shed 3 bases, and the junction held 3 bases outside the gene matches. The CDR3 reads CASSSTGGIYEQYF. The CDR3 coding sequence is TGTGCCAGCAGCTCGACAGGGGGCATCTACGAGCAGTACTTC.

In this sample, this clonotype turned up a few times. The CDR3 reads CASSPLRLDQPQHF. CDR3 in DNA: TGTGCCAGCTCACCGCTACGGCTAGATCAGCCCCAGCATTTT. This chain links TRBV18 with TRBJ1-5; no definite D call. Germline CDR1 is KGHSH and CDR2 is LQKENI. V lost 3 bases and J lost 5, with 11 bases in between. CDR3 length: 14 amino acids.

The chain employs TRBV21-1 and TRBJ1-1. TRBV21-1 is labeled a pseudogene. The CDR3 is 17 amino acids. The CDR3 spells CARRYGRRDFQNTEAFF. CDR3 bases: TGTGCCAGGCGGTATGGTAGACGGGACTTTCAGAACACTGAAGCTTTCTTT.

This clonotype has more than one count but fewer than ten. This chain connects TRBV3-1 to TRBJ2-2, with 16 positions matching TRBD2. Looked up from germline, CDR1 is LGHDT and CDR2 is YNNKEL (reference sequence). The CDR3 is 19 amino acids. Trimming took 0 bases from V and 7 from J; bases not matched to a gene: 8. The CDR3 loop reads CASSQEPGLAGGRLGELFF. CDR3 coding DNA: TGTGCCAGCAGCCAAGAGCCGGGACTAGCGGGAGGGCGTCTCGGGGAGCTGTTTTTT.

The chain carries TRBV4-2 and TRBJ2-7; D is perhaps TRBD1 (5 bases). With 4 bases removed from V and 9 bases from J, the gap between germline ends came to 13 bases. The germline V gene has CDR1 LGHNA and CDR2 YNFKEQ. This CDR3 contains 12 residues. CDR3 loop: CASSPRQPRQYF. The DNA of the CDR3 is TGTGCCAGCAGCCCCCGACAGCCTAGGCAGTACTTC.

The sample holds a few counts of this clonotype. The genes are TRBV24-1 and TRBJ2-1; TRBD1 is a possible D gene (6 bases). The CDR3 runs 15 residues. The germline V gene encodes CDR1 KGHDR and CDR2 SFDVKD. Trimming removed 3 bases at V and 9 bases at J, with 17 bases between. In DNA form, the CDR3 reads TGTGCCACCAGTGATCCGAGACAGGCCCCCGGTGAGCAGTTCTTC. This sequence encodes CATSDPRQAPGEQFF.

This clonotype showed up many times. The rearrangement uses TRBV5-1 and TRBJ2-3; TRBD2 might be the D (6 bases). Germline V lookup: CDR1 SGHRS, CDR2 YFSETQ. The V end was cut by 1 base, the J end by 3 bases, with 12 bases between. The CDR3 sequence is 15 residues long. CDR3 region: CASSLQSGVTDTQYF. CDR3 nucleotide sequence: TGCGCCAGCAGCTTGCAGTCGGGGGTTACAGATACGCAGTATTTT.

This clonotype was seen a handful of times. V gene TRBV12-5 combines with J gene TRBJ1-2; D remains ambiguous. Per the germline V gene, CDR1 is LGHNT and CDR2 is FRNRAP. V was pared by 6 bases and J by 4 bases, with 15 bases between. The CDR3 is 14 residues long. The DNA of the CDR3 is TGTGCTAGTGGCCCCGCCGGCTACGGCTATGGCTACACCTTC. As protein: CASGPAGYGYGYTF.

This clonotype was observed a handful of times. The J gene is TRBJ2-5, the V gene TRBV15; D possibly matches TRBD1 or TRBD2 (5 bases each). V shed 8 bases and J shed 2 bases, with 12 bases lying between them. CDR3 size: 13 residues. Germline V gene data show CDR1 as LNHNV and CDR2 as YYDKDF (reference sequence). The CDR3 DNA is TGTGCCACCGCATTAGAGGGGCAAGAGACCCAGTACTTC. Translating it yields CATALEGQETQYF.

This clonotype was found a few times. This chain joins TRBV20-1 and TRBJ2-2, with TRBD2 matching over 14 bases. The germline CDR1 and CDR2 sequences are DFQATT and SNEGSKA (reference sequence). The CDR3 runs to 18 residues. Trimming cost V 0 bases and J 1 base; bases outside gene matches: 4. CDR3 residues: CSARERGLAGGNTGELFF. The CDR3 bases are TGCAGTGCTAGAGAAAGAGGACTAGCGGGAGGGAACACCGGGGAGCTGTTTTTT.

This clonotype was seen a handful of times. CDR3 sequence (DNA): TGTGCCACCAGTGATCCAACCTTAACTAGCGGGAGGGGATTCACCTACAATGAGCAGTTCTTC. As protein: CATSDPTLTSGRGFTYNEQFF. This chain joins TRBV24-1 and TRBJ2-1; TRBD2 matches at 13 bases. CDR3 size: 21 residues. J gave up 2 bases and V 3 bases, and 15 bases lay outside the gene matches. Germline V lookup: CDR1 KGHDR, CDR2 SFDVKD.

The chain joins TRBV7-8 to TRBJ2-7; 7 nucleotides match TRBD2. V dropped 5 bases and J dropped 2; count of bases not matched to a gene: 3. The length of the CDR3 is 13 residues. Germline V lookup: CDR1 SGHVS, CDR2 FQNEAQ. This chain's CDR3 is CASSREDTYEQYF. The CDR3 coding sequence is TGTGCCAGCAGCCGGGAGGACACCTACGAGCAGTACTTC.

The V and J genes are TRBV12-3 or TRBV12-4 and TRBJ2-3, with D possibly matching TRBD1 (7 bases). The V end was cut by 5 bases, the J end by 0 bases, with 18 bases between. The CDR3 sequence is 17 residues long. The CDR3 bases are TGTGCCAGCAGTGCTAGGGCGGGACAGATTAGCACAGATACGCAGTATTTT. Encoded protein: CASSARAGQISTDTQYF.